This passage covers 15 T cell receptor beta chains from one sample sequenced in a study of a mutant IDH1 vaccine in newly diagnosed glioma. Antigen specificity for these receptors is unknown. The table came from immunoSEQ multiplex PCR; TCRdb's copy has only in-frame clones and leaves some out. The repertoire holds tens of thousands of clones, with around 78% as singletons. Indicated time point: week 5, during vaccination. Every single dose of the vaccine, 300 ug of mutant IDH1 20-mer peptide, came with topical imiquimod. The source was PBMCs, collected from a glioma patient whose treatment included an IDH1 peptide vaccine. All receptors derive from a middle-aged man with glioma.

The rearrangement joins TRBV5-1 to TRBJ1-6, with 8 bases identical to TRBD1. V was clipped by 5 bases and J by 13 bases; unmatched bases: 14. Germline V lookup: CDR1 SGHRS, CDR2 YFSETQ. The length of the CDR3 is 15 residues. The CDR3 sequence: CASSVTGENVLPLHF. The CDR3, as DNA: TGCGCCAGCAGTGTGACAGGGGAGAATGTTCTTCCCCTCCACTTT.

The chain is built from TRBV10-2 and TRBJ2-3; the D gene could be TRBD1 or TRBD2 (5 bases each). The CDR3 covers 15 residues. Germline CDR1 WSHSY, CDR2 SAAADI. V was shortened by 8 bases and J by 3 bases, with 18 bases between the two germline ends. CDR3 in DNA: TGCGCCAGCGGGGACCAAACTCAGGGTACAGATACGCAGTATTTT. Its protein product is CASGDQTQGTDTQYF.

This rearrangement joins TRBV6-5 to TRBJ2-3; TRBD1 matches 8 bases. Trimming cost V 5 bases and J 11 bases; bases outside gene matches: 12. CDR3 length equals 14 residues. Germline V gene sequence: CDR1 MNHEY, CDR2 SVGAGI. CDR3 residues: CASSPLQGAGGQYF. The CDR3 nucleotides read TGTGCCAGCAGTCCCCTCCAGGGGGCTGGGGGGCAGTATTTT.

Details on this clone: The same CDR3 is also encoded by other DNA sequences in this sample. The V gene is TRBV30, the J gene TRBJ2-7; no firm D call. V was shortened by 1 base and J by 3 bases, with 7 bases between the two germline ends. CDR1 is GTSNPN, CDR2 SVGIG, per germline (reference sequence). The CDR3 extends over 12 amino acids. CDR3 residues: CAWSEPDYEQYF. CDR3 coding DNA: TGTGCCTGGAGTGAGCCAGACTACGAGCAGTACTTC.

The chain is built from TRBV10-3 and TRBJ2-1; 14 nucleotides align to TRBD2. The junction had 4 bases not matched to a gene; V was cut back by 3 bases and J by 6 bases. The CDR3 extends over 16 amino acids. Germline V CDR1 and CDR2: ENHRY, SYGVKD. The CDR3 nucleotides are TGTGCCATCAGTGACCCGACTAGCGGGGGGGCCAATGAGCAGTTCTTC. It codes for CAISDPTSGGANEQFF.

This sequence joins TRBV7-6 and TRBJ1-5; 10 nucleotides match TRBD1. The V segment lost 5 bases and the J segment 6 bases; nucleotides outside the gene matches: 7. The germline V gene encodes CDR1 SGHVS and CDR2 FNYEAQ. The CDR3 runs 15 residues. The CDR3 DNA reads as TGTGCCAGCAGCATCGGGACAGGGGTCGGTCAGCCCCAGCATTTT. This encodes CASSIGTGVGQPQHF.

V gene TRBV18 combines with J gene TRBJ1-1, with no clear D. Looked up from germline, CDR1 is KGHSH and CDR2 is LQKENI. Deletions cut 4 bases from V and 1 base from J, with 7 bases between. CDR3 length: 13 amino acids. The CDR3 DNA sequence: TGTGCCAGCTCACGTGCCTGGAACACTGAAGCTTTCTTT. Translated: CASSRAWNTEAFF.

This chain joins TRBV5-4 and TRBJ2-7; 7 positions match TRBD2. The germline V gene has CDR1 SGHNT and CDR2 YYREEE (reference sequence). The CDR3 extends over 15 amino acids. With V trimmed by 3 bases and J by 4 bases, 10 bases remained unmatched. Here the CDR3 DNA reads TGTGCCAGCAGCTCAAGGACTAGTGTCTCTTACGAGCAGTACTTC. Protein: CASSSRTSVSYEQYF.

This chain connects TRBV18 to TRBJ2-7, with 7 positions matching TRBD1. The junction had 13 bases not matched to a gene; V was cut back by 6 bases and J by 5 bases. Germline V lookup: CDR1 KGHSH, CDR2 LQKENI. The CDR3 loop spans 15 amino acids. For the CDR3, the DNA is TGTGCCAGCTCGCCCAGACAGGGCCCAGGTGACGAGCAGTACTTC. Its translation is CASSPRQGPGDEQYF.

The rearrangement joins TRBV2 to TRBJ2-2; 8 bases align to TRBD2. Trimming took 10 bases from V and 2 from J; bases not matched to a gene: 9. CDR1 is SNHLY and CDR2 is FYNNEI in the germline V gene. This CDR3 contains 15 residues. The CDR3 is CAKERRGDNTGELFF. In DNA, the CDR3 is TGTGCCAAGGAACGGCGGGGGGACAACACCGGGGAGCTGTTTTTT.

V gene TRBV10-1 combines with J gene TRBJ1-1; D gene uncertain. Germline-derived CDR1 and CDR2 are WNHNN and SYGVQD (reference sequence). The CDR3 is 14 residues long. The V and J ends lost 5 bases and 4 bases respectively, with 14 bases between them. The chain's CDR3 is CASSLSQTSTEAFF. The CDR3 DNA reads as TGCGCCAGCAGTCTATCCCAGACATCCACTGAAGCTTTCTTT.

The V and J genes are TRBV5-1 and TRBJ2-2; TRBD1 aligns across 8 bases. V shed 0 bases and J 5 bases; nucleotides not matched to a gene: 3. Per germline, CDR1 SGHRS and CDR2 YFSETQ. The CDR3 length is 15 residues. The CDR3 is CASSLGTGWTGELFF. The CDR3 DNA reads as TGCGCCAGCAGCTTGGGGACAGGGTGGACCGGGGAGCTGTTTTTT.

The rearrangement uses TRBV6-5 and TRBJ1-1; D is uncertain. Trimming cost V 2 bases and J 0 bases, with 13 bases left between them. Germline V CDR1 and CDR2: MNHEY, SVGAGI. This CDR3 is 16 amino acids long. The DNA for the CDR3 is TGTGCCAGCAGTTACGGTTGGGCAACCATGAACACTGAAGCTTTCTTT. This gives the protein CASSYGWATMNTEAFF.

This sequence joins TRBV6-5 and TRBJ1-2, with D unresolved. Germline values: CDR1 MNHEY, CDR2 SVGAGI. Trimming removed 5 bases at V and 3 bases at J, with 13 bases between. The CDR3 consists of 14 residues. CDR3 loop: CASSPWGRDYGYTF. CDR3 bases: TGTGCCAGCAGTCCGTGGGGTCGGGACTATGGCTACACCTTC.

The V and J genes are TRBV5-1 and TRBJ2-2, with D unclear. V was cut by 0 bases and J by 0 bases, with 6 bases left in between. This CDR3 contains 15 residues. Germline lookup yields CDR1 SGHRS and CDR2 YFSETQ. For the CDR3, the DNA is TGCGCCAGCAGCTTGGGTCTCACGAACACCGGGGAGCTGTTTTTT. It yields the protein CASSLGLTNTGELFF.